Following are 28 T cell receptor beta chains from one sample sequenced in a study of cytomegalovirus exposure and HLA in healthy donors. Researchers ran the PCR with 60 Vbeta and 13 Jbeta primers. The data were produced by immunoSEQ multiplex PCR, yet TCRdb's version contains in-frame clones alone and is incomplete. There are about 160,000 clones in the sample; approximately 80% occur only once, and about 9.9% lies in the top ten. The specimen sequenced was PBMCs. The receptors were sampled from a man aged 18 to 29 in good health and CMV-seropositive.

This clone was detected once. The identical CDR3 is also encoded by other nucleotide sequences in the sample. V gene TRBV19 combines with J gene TRBJ1-5; D unresolved. The germline V gene encodes CDR1 LNHDA and CDR2 SQIVND (reference sequence). Trimming removed 3 bases at V and 2 bases at J, with 8 bases between. There are 14 residues in the CDR3. The CDR3 nucleotides read TGTGCCAGTAGTATTAGTCGGGGCAATCAGCCCCAGCATTTT. Protein product: CASSISRGNQPQHF. The full variable domain, with the rest looked up from reference TRBV19 and TRBJ1-5, is DGGITQSPKYLFRKEGQNVTLSCEQNLNHDAMYWYRQDPGQGLRLIYYSQIVNDFQKGDIAEGYSVSREKKESFPLTVTSAQKNPTAFYLCASSISRGNQPQHFGDGTRLSIL.

This clone was seen just once. This chain joins TRBV10-1 and TRBJ2-5; a possible D gene is TRBD2 (5 bases). V lost 6 bases and J 2 bases, leaving 10 bases between the germline ends. The CDR3 spans 13 residues. CDR1 and CDR2 (germline): WNHNN, SYGVQD (reference sequence). The CDR3 loop reads CASSPTTQETQYF. CDR3 nucleotides: TGCGCCAGCAGCCCGACTACACAAGAGACCCAGTACTTC.

This rearrangement joins TRBV9 to TRBJ2-6, with 7 positions matching TRBD1. Germline lookup yields CDR1 SGDLS and CDR2 YYNGEE. The J segment lost 0 bases and the V segment lost 6 bases, leaving 9 bases of the junction unmatched. This CDR3 is built from 17 residues. This CDR3 reads CASTGTERLSGANVLTF. CDR3 nucleotide sequence: TGTGCCAGCACCGGGACAGAACGCCTCTCTGGGGCCAACGTCCTGACTTTC. Full variable domain (outside the CDR3, taken from reference TRBV9 and TRBJ2-6): DSGVTQTPKHLITATGQRVTLRCSPRSGDLSVYWYQQSLDQGLQFLIQYYNGEERAKGNILERFSAQQFPDLHSELNLSSLELGDSALYFCASTGTERLSGANVLTFGAGSRLTVL.

The chain links TRBV19 to TRBJ1-1, with TRBD1 matching over 7 bases. Looked up from germline, CDR1 is LNHDA and CDR2 is SQIVND (reference sequence). The CDR3 has 14 residues. V dropped 5 bases and J dropped 1; count of bases not matched to a gene: 4. The CDR3 reads CASSATGPNTEAFF. CDR3 bases: TGTGCCAGTAGTGCGACAGGGCCGAACACTGAAGCTTTCTTT. The complete variable domain, with remaining parts taken from reference TRBV19 and TRBJ1-1, reads DGGITQSPKYLFRKEGQNVTLSCEQNLNHDAMYWYRQDPGQGLRLIYYSQIVNDFQKGDIAEGYSVSREKKESFPLTVTSAQKNPTAFYLCASSATGPNTEAFFGQGTRLTVV.

For the CDR3, the DNA is TGTGCCAGCAGCGCCACCGAGGGGGCCGAGCAGTACTTC. Translated, it gives CASSATEGAEQYF. This rearrangement joins TRBV7-8 to TRBJ2-7; TRBD1 matches 7 bases. The ends lost 5 bases at V and 6 bases at J; junction bases unmatched: 7. The CDR3 runs 13 residues. Germline loops: CDR1 SGHVS, CDR2 FQNEAQ.

The rearrangement links TRBV15 to TRBJ2-6, with 12 bases matching TRBD1. The CDR3 length is 18 residues. V gave up 3 bases and J gave up 2 bases; unmatched junction bases: 5. CDR1 LNHNV and CDR2 YYDKDF come from the germline V gene (reference sequence). The CDR3 DNA sequence: TGTGCCACCAGCAGGACCGGGACAGGGGGCGCTGGGGCCAACGTCCTGACTTTC. It translates to CATSRTGTGGAGANVLTF.

V is TRBV19 and J is TRBJ1-1; D gene unclear. Between the trimmed V and J ends, which lost 1 base and 1 base, there was a span of 10 bases. CDR3 length: 15 residues. Germline assignment: CDR1 LNHDA and CDR2 SQIVND (reference sequence). As DNA, the CDR3 is TGTGCCAGTAGTATAGTTCGGGTTAAGAACACTGAAGCTTTCTTT. Its translation: CASSIVRVKNTEAFF. Supplemented by reference TRBV19 and TRBJ1-1, the full variable domain reads DGGITQSPKYLFRKEGQNVTLSCEQNLNHDAMYWYRQDPGQGLRLIYYSQIVNDFQKGDIAEGYSVSREKKESFPLTVTSAQKNPTAFYLCASSIVRVKNTEAFFGQGTRLTVV.

The rearrangement uses TRBV4-2 and TRBJ2-5; D remains ambiguous. This CDR3 spans 12 amino acids. Germline V gene sequence: CDR1 LGHNA, CDR2 YNFKEQ. Between the trimmed V and J ends, which lost 2 bases and 5 bases, there was a span of 6 bases. The CDR3 DNA follows: TGTGCCAGCAGCCAACCGGGTGAGACCCAGTACTTC. It yields the protein CASSQPGETQYF.

As to this clone: The same CDR3 arises from other DNA sequences in this sample as well. The chain links TRBV18 to TRBJ2-1, with TRBD2 matching over 7 bases. The length of the CDR3 is 12 residues. The V gene's germline CDR1 is KGHSH and CDR2 LQKENI. V shed 3 bases, J shed 7 bases, and the junction held 0 bases outside the gene matches. CDR3 amino acids: CASSPGGNEQFF. The CDR3 coding sequence is TGTGCCAGCTCACCGGGGGGGAATGAGCAGTTCTTC.

J is TRBJ1-1 and V is TRBV19, with 7 bases identical to TRBD1. The CDR3 totals 16 residues. Germline V gene data show CDR1 as LNHDA and CDR2 as SQIVND (reference sequence). J lost 0 bases, V lost 3 bases, and 7 bases had no gene match. CDR3 residues: CASSIAGGTMNTEAFF. In DNA form, the CDR3 reads TGTGCCAGTAGTATTGCAGGGGGTACTATGAACACTGAAGCTTTCTTT.

This clone has just a few counts. This rearrangement joins TRBV5-1 to TRBJ1-1; D perhaps matches TRBD1 (6 bases). The CDR3 consists of 16 residues. Trimming stripped 0 bases from V and 0 bases from J, with 12 bases between. Germline assignment: CDR1 SGHRS and CDR2 YFSETQ. The CDR3 sequence is CASSLALTGLNTEAFF. In DNA form, the CDR3 reads TGCGCCAGCAGCTTGGCCCTGACAGGTTTGAACACTGAAGCTTTCTTT.

This clone was detected a few times. The chain couples TRBV15 to TRBJ2-5; perhaps TRBD2 as D (6 bases). The V end lost 5 bases, the J end lost 2 bases, and 18 bases lay between the germline ends. Looked up from germline, CDR1 is LNHNV and CDR2 is YYDKDF (reference sequence). The CDR3 contains 16 residues. In DNA form, the CDR3 reads TGTGCCACCAGCGAGGGGACCTCTGGGGGGCAAGAGACCCAGTACTTC. Its translation: CATSEGTSGGQETQYF.

This clone appeared a single time. The rearrangement uses TRBV18 and TRBJ2-1; a weak D match, TRBD2 (5 bases). The length of the CDR3 is 19 residues. V lost 6 bases and J lost 6, with 30 bases in between. Germline V gene lookup returns CDR1 KGHSH and CDR2 LQKENI. CDR3 in amino acids: CASSKPEVIRISGLNEQFF. CDR3 DNA: TGTGCCAGCTCGAAACCAGAGGTAATAAGGATCAGCGGCCTCAATGAGCAGTTCTTC.

The gene calls are TRBV6-6 and TRBJ1-1; TRBD1 agrees at 9 bases. Germline-derived CDR1 and CDR2 are MNHNY and SVGAGI (reference sequence). The CDR3 runs to 14 residues. The trim removed 4 bases at V and 5 bases at J, leaving 5 bases unmatched. The CDR3: CASSSDRGTTEAFF. The CDR3 DNA follows: TGTGCCAGCAGTTCCGACAGGGGGACAACTGAAGCTTTCTTT.

This clone was observed at least ten times. J is TRBJ1-4 and V is TRBV5-1; unclear D gene. Germline loops: CDR1 SGHRS, CDR2 YFSETQ. V dropped 5 bases and J dropped 3 bases, with 14 bases sitting between them. CDR3 length: 15 amino acids. The DNA for the CDR3 is TGCGCCAGCAGACCCACGGTCATCCCTAATGAAAAACTGTTTTTT. This gives the protein CASRPTVIPNEKLFF.

The chain joins TRBV7-9 to TRBJ2-7; TRBD2 matches at 10 bases. V dropped 2 bases and J dropped 1; count of bases not matched to a gene: 11. This CDR3 spans 18 amino acids. The V gene's germline CDR1 is SEHNR and CDR2 FQNEAQ (reference sequence). The chain's CDR3 is CASSLFPVLAGQSYEQYF. The CDR3 DNA sequence: TGTGCCAGCAGCTTATTCCCGGTACTAGCGGGACAATCCTACGAGCAGTACTTC.

The rearrangement links TRBV13 to TRBJ2-7, with unresolved D. Trimming took 0 bases from V and 0 from J, leaving 9 bases between them. CDR1 is PRHDT and CDR2 is FYEKMQ in the germline V gene (reference sequence). CDR3 length: 15 amino acids. CDR3 region: CASSLGSPFSYEQYF. In DNA form, the CDR3 reads TGTGCCAGCAGCTTAGGTTCCCCGTTCTCCTACGAGCAGTACTTC. The whole variable domain, filled in from reference TRBV13 and TRBJ2-7, reads AAGVIQSPRHLIKEKRETATLKCYPIPRHDTVYWYQQGPGQDPQFLISFYEKMQSDKGSIPDRFSAQQFSDYHSELNMSSLELGDSALYFCASSLGSPFSYEQYFGPGTRLTVT.

This clone turned up a few times. The chain recombines TRBV2 with TRBJ2-2; maybe TRBD2 (6 bases). Trimming took off 6 bases at V and 3 bases at J, with 11 bases between the two ends. This CDR3 contains 14 residues. Germline CDR1 SNHLY, CDR2 FYNNEI. DNA for the CDR3: TGTGCCAGCAGGCTGGGGACTGACACCGGGGAGCTGTTTTTT. Translation: CASRLGTDTGELFF. Together with reference TRBV2 and TRBJ2-2, the CDR3 gives the full variable domain: EPEVTQTPSHQVTQMGQEVILRCVPISNHLYFYWYRQILGQKVEFLVSFYNNEISEKSEIFDDQFSVERPDGSNFTLKIRSTKLEDSAMYFCASRLGTDTGELFFGEGSRLTVL.

Concerning this clone: Other DNA sequences in the same sample also yield this CDR3. The rearrangement links TRBV7-2 to TRBJ2-3, with D perhaps TRBD2 (6 bases). Germline V gives CDR1 SGHTA, CDR2 FQGNSA. The CDR3 is 14 amino acids. Trimming took 1 base from V and 4 from J, leaving 9 bases between them. As DNA, the CDR3 is TGTGCCAGCAGCTTAGGTCTAGCGTCAGATACGCAGTATTTT. Translating gives CASSLGLASDTQYF.

CDR3 residues: CASTGTGTSPLHF. The CDR3, as DNA: TGTGCCAGCACGGGGACAGGGACTTCACCCCTCCACTTT. V is TRBV2 and J is TRBJ1-6; 9 bases match TRBD1. The ends lost 7 bases at V and 9 bases at J; junction bases unmatched: 4. Germline V gene data show CDR1 as SNHLY and CDR2 as FYNNEI. This CDR3 spans 13 amino acids.

The chain combines TRBV6-6 with TRBJ1-6, with TRBD1 matching 7 bases. The germline V gene has CDR1 MNHNY and CDR2 SVGAGI (reference sequence). J gave up 9 bases and V 4 bases, and 12 bases lay outside the gene matches. This CDR3 comprises 16 residues. DNA of the CDR3: TGTGCCAGCAGTTTCCGTCCCGGGACAGAAGGTTCACCCCTCCACTTT. Translated: CASSFRPGTEGSPLHF.

The rearrangement uses TRBV4-2 and TRBJ2-1; TRBD2 matches 8 bases. The length of the CDR3 is 17 residues. V shed 5 bases and J 7 bases; nucleotides not matched to a gene: 16. Germline loops: CDR1 LGHNA, CDR2 YNFKEQ. The CDR3 loop reads CASSYRITSGVANEQFF. CDR3 nucleotide sequence: TGTGCCAGCAGCTACCGAATTACTAGCGGAGTAGCGAATGAGCAGTTCTTC.

The CDR3 loop is CASSPGRISEAFF. Written as DNA, the CDR3 is TGTGCCAGCTCACCAGGGAGAATATCTGAAGCTTTCTTT. The chain couples TRBV18 to TRBJ1-1; D remains ambiguous. V dropped 2 bases and J dropped 6 bases, with 10 bases sitting between them. The CDR3 is 13 residues long. Germline CDR1 is KGHSH and CDR2 is LQKENI. Based on the CDR3 plus reference TRBV18 and TRBJ1-1, the full variable domain is NAGVMQNPRHLVRRRGQEARLRCSPMKGHSHVYWYRQLPEEGLKFMVYLQKENIIDESGMPKERFSAEFPKEGPSILRIQQVVRGDSAAYFCASSPGRISEAFFGQGTRLTVV.

The chain recombines TRBV2 with TRBJ1-2; TRBD1 agrees at 8 bases. V was clipped by 5 bases and J by 3 bases; unmatched bases: 8. The length of the CDR3 is 15 residues. CDR1 is SNHLY and CDR2 is FYNNEI in the germline V gene. This CDR3 reads CASSPVTQGDYGYTF. The CDR3 DNA is TGTGCCAGCAGTCCGGTAACACAGGGGGACTATGGCTACACCTTC.

The V gene is TRBV25-1, the J gene TRBJ1-5, with a possible D match to TRBD1 (5 bases). The CDR3 spans 14 residues. Trimming took 3 bases from V and 7 from J, leaving 13 bases between them. Per germline, CDR1 MGHDK and CDR2 SYGVNS. The CDR3, as DNA: TGTGCCAGCAGTGACCTTGGGGGGGGACAGCCCCAGCATTTT. It codes for CASSDLGGGQPQHF.

This rearrangement joins TRBV9 to TRBJ2-5, with a tentative D call TRBD1 (5 bases). TRBJ2-7 explains the end of the DNA better; the J call may be wrong. This CDR3 comprises 16 residues. Germline assignment: CDR1 SGDLS and CDR2 YYNGEE. The chain's CDR3 is CASSVATHLDNYEQYF. CDR3 coding DNA: TGTGCCAGCAGCGTAGCTACGCACCTGGACAACTACGAGCAGTACTTC.

A single count supports this clone. The V and J genes are TRBV5-4 and TRBJ2-5; D call uncertain. Germline V gives CDR1 SGHNT, CDR2 YYREEE (reference sequence). The length of the CDR3 is 13 residues. V lost 4 bases, J lost 5 bases, and 12 bases lay in between. The CDR3 DNA reads TGTGCCAGCAGCCCCGCGAGAACGGAGACCCAGTACTTC. Its translation is CASSPARTETQYF.

The genes are TRBV5-1 and TRBJ2-3, with 12 bases fitting TRBD1. CDR3 length: 16 amino acids. V was pared by 4 bases and J by 5 bases, with 8 bases of the junction left unmatched. CDR1 and CDR2 from the germline V gene are SGHRS and YFSETQ. The CDR3 loop is CASSPPGQGAKDTQYF. Written as DNA, the CDR3 is TGCGCCAGCAGCCCTCCGGGACAGGGGGCGAAAGATACGCAGTATTTT. The whole variable domain, filled in from reference TRBV5-1 and TRBJ2-3, reads KAGVTQTPRYLIKTRGQQVTLSCSPISGHRSVSWYQQTPGQGLQFLFEYFSETQRNKGNFPGRFSGRQFSNSRSEMNVSTLELGDSALYLCASSPPGQGAKDTQYFGPGTRLTVL.